This TCR beta chain was sequenced during a study of cytomegalovirus exposure and HLA in healthy donors. PCR primers comprised 60 Vbeta and 13 Jbeta primers. Produced via immunoSEQ multiplex PCR; TCRdb's table is partial and in-frame only. The data contain fewer than 200,000 clones, approximately 78% of them singletons. The germline CDR1 and CDR2 sequences are SGHRS and YFSETQ. J lost 10 bases, V lost 4 bases, and 14 bases had no gene match. The CDR3 runs to 15 residues. This clonotype was obtained from a woman in her twenties or thirties in good health and CMV-seropositive. The genes are TRBV5-1 and TRBJ2-1; the match to TRBD2 covers 7 bases. Sequencing was performed on PBMCs. The CDR3 loop reads CASSHTSVGRGEQFF. The CDR3 DNA is TGCGCCAGCAGCCATACATCGGTGGGGAGGGGAGAGCAGTTCTTC.